A single sample gave rise to the 28 T cell receptor beta chains below, sequenced in a study of cytomegalovirus exposure and HLA in healthy donors. PCR used 60 Vbeta primers and 13 Jbeta primers. The protocol was immunoSEQ multiplex PCR, while the TCRdb copy is restricted to in-frame clones and leaves out a portion. The profile shows 140,000 to 150,000 clones, 65% to 80% of them singletons. Sequencing was performed on PBMCs. These receptors were collected from a male donor in good health and CMV-seronegative.

Only one count was recorded for this clone. The chain combines TRBV6-5 with TRBJ1-5, with D unresolved. V gave up 0 bases and J gave up 8 bases, with 11 bases separating them. CDR1 is MNHEY and CDR2 is SVGAGI in the germline V gene. This CDR3 contains 14 residues. CDR3 bases: TGTGCCAGCAGTTACTCGTTGGATAGCGAGCCCCAGCATTTT. This translates into CASSYSLDSEPQHF.

This clone was picked up a small number of times. This chain joins TRBV9 and TRBJ2-2; 13 bases are shared with TRBD2. V lost 0 bases, J lost 7 bases, and 9 bases stayed unmatched. The CDR3 is 18 amino acids. Germline V gene sequence: CDR1 SGDLS, CDR2 YYNGEE. CDR3 region: CASSVGPGLAGAGGELFF. DNA of the CDR3: TGTGCCAGCAGCGTAGGTCCCGGACTAGCGGGGGCCGGCGGGGAGCTGTTTTTT.

In this sample, this clone turned up a few times. The rearrangement links TRBV2 to TRBJ2-5; no firm D call. V was clipped by 5 bases and J by 5 bases, with 12 bases between them. Looked up from germline, CDR1 is SNHLY and CDR2 is FYNNEI. This CDR3 is built from 13 residues. The CDR3 region is CASSMSSWETQYF. CDR3 DNA sequence: TGTGCCAGCAGTATGAGTAGTTGGGAGACCCAGTACTTC.

The V and J genes are TRBV5-1 and TRBJ1-1; D gene uncertain. V shed 3 bases and J shed 6 bases, with 15 bases lying between them. The CDR3 is 14 amino acids. CDR1 SGHRS and CDR2 YFSETQ come from the germline V gene. The CDR3 here is CASSWSSAGAEAFF. CDR3 coding DNA: TGCGCCAGCAGCTGGAGCTCGGCGGGTGCTGAAGCTTTCTTT.

V is TRBV7-3 and J is TRBJ2-1, with 8 bases matching TRBD2. Unmatched junction bases numbered 8, after V lost 2 bases and J lost 2 bases. Germline V gene sequence: CDR1 SGHTA, CDR2 FQGTGA. The CDR3 covers 17 residues. The CDR3 spells CASSLSGGGWTYNEQFF. The CDR3 coding sequence is TGTGCCAGCAGCTTATCGGGAGGGGGGTGGACCTACAATGAGCAGTTCTTC.

The V call is TRBV6-1, the J call TRBJ2-1, with D possibly TRBD2 on 7 matching bases. Per the germline V gene, CDR1 is MNHNS and CDR2 is SASEGT. The CDR3 consists of 15 residues. Trimming removed 7 bases at V and 2 bases at J, with 15 bases between. CDR3 nucleotides: TGTGCCAGCATCCCGTCGGGGGGCCCCTACAATGAGCAGTTCTTC. Its translation: CASIPSGGPYNEQFF.

The chain recombines TRBV4-2 with TRBJ2-5; TRBD2 aligns across 7 bases. The last part of the DNA fits TRBJ2-7 better; the J call may be wrong. Germline V CDR1 and CDR2: LGHNA, YNFKEQ. The CDR3 runs 17 residues. The DNA for the CDR3 is TGTGCCAGCAGCCAAGATGGGTTCGGACTAGTAAGGTACGAGCAGTACTTC. Its translation: CASSQDGFGLVRYEQYF.

The rearrangement uses TRBV5-4 and TRBJ2-1, with TRBD2 matching over 9 bases. Per the germline V gene, CDR1 is SGHNT and CDR2 is YYREEE (reference sequence). V trimming: 2 bases; J trimming: 2 bases; junction bases outside the gene matches: 2. The CDR3 covers 15 residues. The CDR3 protein is CASSFWTSAYNEQFF. The CDR3 DNA reads as TGTGCCAGCAGCTTCTGGACTAGCGCCTACAATGAGCAGTTCTTC.

This clone was recorded only once. The chain combines TRBV4-1 with TRBJ2-3; D is perhaps TRBD2 (7 bases). Germline V gene sequence: CDR1 MGHRA, CDR2 YSYEKL. This CDR3 has 16 amino acids. Deletions cut 0 bases from V and 2 bases from J, with 12 bases between. CDR3 nucleotide sequence: TGCGCCAGCAGCCAAGATTCACGGGGGGCCACAGATACGCAGTATTTT. Protein sequence: CASSQDSRGATDTQYF.

The V call is TRBV6-1, the J call TRBJ1-6; D remains unclear. The CDR3 is made up of 16 amino acids. Germline loops: CDR1 MNHNS, CDR2 SASEGT. V was trimmed by 1 base and J by 9 bases, leaving 16 bases between them. The CDR3 nucleotides read TGTGCCAGCAGTGAAGATGGAGGTACAGCGGGTTCACCCCTCCACTTT. As protein: CASSEDGGTAGSPLHF.

This chain connects TRBV5-1 to TRBJ1-1; D is ambiguous. The CDR3 has 14 amino acids. Germline-derived CDR1 and CDR2 are SGHRS and YFSETQ. The V end was cut by 1 base, the J end by 4 bases, with 11 bases between. Written as DNA, the CDR3 is TGCGCCAGCAGCTTGCGGGGTGGTGGCACTGAAGCTTTCTTT. Encoded protein: CASSLRGGGTEAFF.

The chain couples TRBV4-2 to TRBJ2-7, with 12 bases fitting TRBD2. The junction had 2 bases not matched to a gene; V was cut back by 1 base and J by 4 bases. CDR1 and CDR2 from the germline V gene are LGHNA and YNFKEQ. CDR3 length: 15 residues. CDR3 protein: CASSQGLAGDYEQYF. CDR3 coding DNA: TGTGCCAGCAGCCAAGGACTAGCGGGGGATTACGAGCAGTACTTC.

The V call is TRBV11-2, the J call TRBJ1-1, with 8 bases that match TRBD1. CDR3 length: 15 amino acids. V lost 1 base and J lost 1; bases outside the gene matches: 2. CDR1 is SGHAT and CDR2 is FQNNGV in the germline V gene. CDR3 sequence: CASSLVGTGNTEAFF. CDR3 coding DNA: TGTGCCAGCAGCTTAGTCGGGACAGGGAACACTGAAGCTTTCTTT. Complete variable domain (other parts from reference TRBV11-2 and TRBJ1-1): EAGVAQSPRYKIIEKRQSVAFWCNPISGHATLYWYQQILGQGPKLLIQFQNNGVVDDSQLPKDRFSAERLKGVDSTLKIQPAKLEDSAVYLCASSLVGTGNTEAFFGQGTRLTVV.

This clone was detected only a few times. The CDR3 DNA reads as TGTGCCAGCAGTGGCCTCGGGGGGGGAGGCTACGAGCAGTACTTC. Its protein product is CASSGLGGGGYEQYF. The chain links TRBV6-5 to TRBJ2-5, with 8 bases lining up with TRBD2. Matching the DNA end better, TRBJ2-7 makes the J call doubtful. The CDR3 runs 15 residues. Germline V lookup: CDR1 MNHEY, CDR2 SVGAGI.

The V gene is TRBV6-1, the J gene TRBJ1-2, with 11 bases identical to TRBD1. V was clipped by 0 bases and J by 4 bases; unmatched bases: 4. CDR3 size: 16 residues. Looked up from germline, CDR1 is MNHNS and CDR2 is SASEGT. CDR3 nucleotide sequence: TGTGCCAGCAGTGAAGCTAGGACAGGGGGCAGCTATGGCTACACCTTC. Translated, it gives CASSEARTGGSYGYTF.

The chain recombines TRBV2 with TRBJ1-5, with TRBD1 identical over 7 bases. Unmatched junction bases numbered 6, after V lost 4 bases and J lost 0 bases. CDR3 length: 16 residues. Germline loops: CDR1 SNHLY, CDR2 FYNNEI. As DNA, the CDR3 is TGTGCCAGCAGTGTGCCAGGGGGAAATAGCAATCAGCCCCAGCATTTT. This encodes CASSVPGGNSNQPQHF.

This chain uses TRBV5-6 with TRBJ1-2; D not certain. This CDR3 region has 12 residues. CDR1 and CDR2 (germline): SGHDT, YYEEEE. V lost 9 bases, J lost 2 bases, and 11 bases lay in between. The CDR3 DNA sequence: TGTGCCAACAGTGAGGCAAACTATGGCTACACCTTC. This gives the protein CANSEANYGYTF.

The rearrangement uses TRBV15 and TRBJ2-1; TRBD1 matches at 9 bases. The CDR3 totals 13 residues. The V gene's germline CDR1 is LNHNV and CDR2 YYDKDF (reference sequence). Unmatched junction bases numbered 6, after V lost 11 bases and J lost 4 bases. The CDR3 loop is CASGQGIYNEQFF. In nucleotides, the CDR3 is TGTGCCTCCGGACAGGGGATTTACAATGAGCAGTTCTTC.

V is TRBV4-1 and J is TRBJ2-7; 10 bases agree with TRBD2. Germline V gene sequence: CDR1 MGHRA, CDR2 YSYEKL. Unmatched junction bases numbered 2, after V lost 4 bases and J lost 2 bases. The CDR3 spans 14 residues. The CDR3, as DNA: TGCGCCAGCAGCCCGAGCGGGAGGGCCTACGAGCAGTACTTC. As protein: CASSPSGRAYEQYF.

This chain joins TRBV5-1 and TRBJ2-1; TRBD2 is a possible D gene (6 bases). The CDR3 loop spans 15 amino acids. From germline, CDR1 is SGHRS and CDR2 YFSETQ. Trimming took off 4 bases at V and 4 bases at J, with 15 bases between the two ends. The CDR3 sequence: CASSQGVAGYNEQFF. CDR3 nucleotides: TGCGCCAGCAGCCAAGGGGTGGCGGGGTACAATGAGCAGTTCTTC.

This clone was seen just once. The chain combines TRBV14 with TRBJ1-2, with D perhaps TRBD1 (5 bases). Germline V CDR1 and CDR2: SGHDN, FVKESK. The CDR3 sequence is 15 residues long. Deletions cut 2 bases from V and 4 bases from J, with 14 bases between. CDR3 in amino acids: CASSQSLGGSYGYTF. In nucleotides, the CDR3 is TGTGCCAGCAGCCAATCCCTGGGGGGGTCCTATGGCTACACCTTC.

Note on this clone: The same CDR3 arises from other DNA sequences in this sample as well. The CDR3 coding sequence is TGTGCCACCAGCCCTAGGATGGGCGGGGGGGCCGGGGAGCTGTTTTTT. Translation gives CATSPRMGGGAGELFF. The chain employs TRBV15 and TRBJ2-2, with TRBD2 matching 9 bases. The V gene's germline CDR1 is LNHNV and CDR2 YYDKDF (reference sequence). After removal of 5 bases from V and 6 bases from J, the junction contained 10 bases not matched to a gene. The CDR3 has 16 residues.

With respect to this clone: The junction departs from germline at one end; a sequencing error may be responsible. This chain connects TRBV25-1 to TRBJ2-4; 9 bases map to TRBD1. This CDR3 contains 13 residues. The germline gives CDR1 MGHDK, CDR2 SYGVNS. The CDR3 DNA sequence: TGTGCCAGCAGTGGGACAGGGGCAAACAGTCAGTACTTC. It is translated as CASSGTGANSQYF. The full variable domain, in which reference TRBV25-1 and TRBJ2-4 provide the parts outside the CDR3, is EADIYQTPRYLVIGTGKKITLECSQTMGHDKMYWYQQDPGMELHLIHYSYGVNSTEKGDLSSESTVSRIRTEHFPLTLESARPSHTSQYLCASSGTGANSQYFGAGTRLSVL.

The J gene is TRBJ1-2, the V gene TRBV7-9, with 8 bases identical to TRBD1. V lost 5 bases and J lost 5; bases outside the gene matches: 10. This CDR3 is 15 amino acids long. Per germline, CDR1 SEHNR and CDR2 FQNEAQ (reference sequence). The CDR3: CASSDSRGHIYGYTF. DNA of the CDR3: TGTGCCAGCAGCGATTCCAGGGGGCATATTTATGGCTACACCTTC.

V gene TRBV14 combines with J gene TRBJ2-3, with TRBD2 matching over 7 bases. Looked up from germline, CDR1 is SGHDN and CDR2 is FVKESK. Trimming removed 0 bases from V and 2 bases from J; junction bases left unmatched: 5. The CDR3 sequence is 16 residues long. The CDR3 region is CASSQDSGVSTDTQYF. DNA of the CDR3: TGTGCCAGCAGCCAAGACAGCGGGGTTTCCACAGATACGCAGTATTTT.

This chain links TRBV25-1 with TRBJ2-5, with D possibly TRBD2 on 5 matching bases. Judging by the DNA end, TRBJ2-7 fits better; the J call may be wrong. Germline V gene lookup returns CDR1 MGHDK and CDR2 SYGVNS. This CDR3 is 13 amino acids long. The CDR3: CASSAPGGYEQYF. The CDR3 coding sequence is TGTGCCAGCAGTGCCCCTGGAGGCTACGAGCAGTACTTC.

This clone was picked up a small number of times. This rearrangement joins TRBV7-6 to TRBJ2-3; TRBD2 matches at 10 bases. The CDR3 is 17 residues long. J gave up 2 bases and V 1 base, and 6 bases lay outside the gene matches. The germline V gene encodes CDR1 SGHVS and CDR2 FNYEAQ. CDR3 DNA sequence: TGTGCCAGCAGCTTAGTCCTAGCGGGGGTCAACACAGATACGCAGTATTTT. This translates into CASSLVLAGVNTDTQYF. Full variable domain (rest looked up from reference TRBV7-6 and TRBJ2-3): GAGVSQSPRYKVTKRGQDVALRCDPISGHVSLYWYRQALGQGPEFLTYFNYEAQQDKSGLPNDRFSAERPEGSISTLTIQRTEQRDSAMYRCASSLVLAGVNTDTQYFGPGTRLTVL.

CDR3 loop: CASSSGQGMAEQYF. For the CDR3, the DNA is TGTGCCAGCAGTTCCGGACAGGGCATGGCCGAGCAGTACTTC. This rearrangement joins TRBV6-6 to TRBJ2-7; TRBD1 matches 8 bases. J was trimmed by 6 bases and V by 4 bases; bases with no gene match: 8. This CDR3 has 14 residues. Germline CDR1 reads MNHNY; CDR2 reads SVGAGI (reference sequence).